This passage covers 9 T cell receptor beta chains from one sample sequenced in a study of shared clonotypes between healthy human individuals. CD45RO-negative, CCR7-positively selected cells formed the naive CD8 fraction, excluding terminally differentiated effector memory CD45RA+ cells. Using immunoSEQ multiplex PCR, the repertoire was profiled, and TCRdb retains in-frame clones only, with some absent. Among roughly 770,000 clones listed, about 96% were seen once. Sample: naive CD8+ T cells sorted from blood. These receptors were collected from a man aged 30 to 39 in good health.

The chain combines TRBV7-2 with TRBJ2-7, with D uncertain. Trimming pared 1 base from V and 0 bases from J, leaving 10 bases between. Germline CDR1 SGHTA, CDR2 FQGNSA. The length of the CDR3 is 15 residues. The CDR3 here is CASSLEVAASYEQYF. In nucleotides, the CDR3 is TGTGCCAGCAGCTTAGAGGTCGCAGCCTCCTACGAGCAGTACTTC.

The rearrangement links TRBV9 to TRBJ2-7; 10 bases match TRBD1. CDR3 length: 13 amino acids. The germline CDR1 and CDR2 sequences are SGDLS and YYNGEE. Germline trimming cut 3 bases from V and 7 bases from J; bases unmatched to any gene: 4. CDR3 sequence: CASSGQGAGEQYF. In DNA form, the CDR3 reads TGTGCCAGCAGCGGACAGGGGGCGGGAGAGCAGTACTTC.

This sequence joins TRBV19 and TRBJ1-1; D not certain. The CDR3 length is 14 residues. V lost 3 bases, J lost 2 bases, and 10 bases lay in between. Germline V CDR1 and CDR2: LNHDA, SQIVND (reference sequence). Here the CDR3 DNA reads TGTGCCAGTAGTATTCTGGGGTATAACACTGAAGCTTTCTTT. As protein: CASSILGYNTEAFF.

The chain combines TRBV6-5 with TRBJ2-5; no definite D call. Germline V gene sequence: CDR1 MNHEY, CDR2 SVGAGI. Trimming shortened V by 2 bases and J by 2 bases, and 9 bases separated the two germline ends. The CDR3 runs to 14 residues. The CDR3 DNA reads TGTGCCAGCAGTTACCCGGCAGTTCAAGAGACCCAGTACTTC. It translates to CASSYPAVQETQYF.

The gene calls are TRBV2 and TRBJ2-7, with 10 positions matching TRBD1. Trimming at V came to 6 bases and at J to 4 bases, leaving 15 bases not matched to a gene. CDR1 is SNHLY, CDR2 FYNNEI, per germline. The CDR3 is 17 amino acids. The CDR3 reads CASSDQTWTGGTYEQYF. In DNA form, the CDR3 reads TGTGCCAGCAGCGACCAAACATGGACAGGGGGAACGTACGAGCAGTACTTC.

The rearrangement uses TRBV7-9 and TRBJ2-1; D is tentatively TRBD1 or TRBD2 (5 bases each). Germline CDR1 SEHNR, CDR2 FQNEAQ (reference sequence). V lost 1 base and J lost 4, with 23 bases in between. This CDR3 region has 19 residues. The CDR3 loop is CASSLVNPGTRLGYNEQFF. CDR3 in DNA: TGTGCCAGCAGCTTAGTTAACCCCGGGACCAGACTTGGGTACAATGAGCAGTTCTTC.

This CDR3 is CASSQIRATDTQYF. DNA for the CDR3: TGCGCCAGCAGCCAGATACGCGCAACAGATACGCAGTATTTT. This chain joins TRBV4-1 and TRBJ2-3; D remains ambiguous. Germline lookup yields CDR1 MGHRA and CDR2 YSYEKL. The length of the CDR3 is 14 residues. V was clipped by 3 bases and J by 3 bases, with 10 bases between them.

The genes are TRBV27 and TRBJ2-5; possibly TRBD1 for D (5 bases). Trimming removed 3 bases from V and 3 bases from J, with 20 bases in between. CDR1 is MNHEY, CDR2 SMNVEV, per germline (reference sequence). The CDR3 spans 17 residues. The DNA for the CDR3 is TGTGCCAGCAGTTTGGGGCCGGTGGCTGGACCAAAAGAGACCCAGTACTTC. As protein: CASSLGPVAGPKETQYF.

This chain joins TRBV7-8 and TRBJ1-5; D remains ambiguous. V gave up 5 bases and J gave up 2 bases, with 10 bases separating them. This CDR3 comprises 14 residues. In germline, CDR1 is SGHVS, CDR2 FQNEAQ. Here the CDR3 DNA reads TGTGCCAGCAGCGAAGGTACGGGCAATCAGCCCCAGCATTTT. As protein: CASSEGTGNQPQHF. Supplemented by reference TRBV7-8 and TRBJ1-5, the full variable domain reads GAGVSQSPRYKVAKRGQDVALRCDPISGHVSLFWYQQALGQGPEFLTYFQNEAQLDKSGLPSDRFFAERPEGSVSTLKIQRTQQEDSAVYLCASSEGTGNQPQHFGDGTRLSIL.